This TCR beta chain was recovered during a study of cytomegalovirus exposure and HLA in healthy donors. Primers: 60 Vbeta forward and 13 Jbeta reverse. Measured with immunoSEQ multiplex PCR; TCRdb has only the in-frame clones, and not every one. The data show 140,000 or so clones, with roughly four fifths seen just once and 3% to 4% held by the top ten. The sequencing input was PBMCs. The receptor was isolated from a male donor in good health and CMV-seronegative.

CDR3 region: CASMGGFSPSYEQYF. DNA of the CDR3: TGTGCCAGCATGGGGGGGTTCTCCCCCTCCTACGAGCAGTACTTC. The chain uses TRBV2 and TRBJ2-7; 7 nucleotides line up with TRBD2. Unmatched junction bases numbered 9, after V lost 7 bases and J lost 0 bases. This CDR3 is 15 amino acids long. Germline V CDR1 and CDR2: SNHLY, FYNNEI. The complete variable domain, with remaining parts taken from reference TRBV2 and TRBJ2-7, reads EPEVTQTPSHQVTQMGQEVILRCVPISNHLYFYWYRQILGQKVEFLVSFYNNEISEKSEIFDDQFSVERPDGSNFTLKIRSTKLEDSAMYFCASMGGFSPSYEQYFGPGTRLTVT.